A single sample gave rise to the 28 T cell receptor beta chains below, sequenced in a study of blood T cell repertoires in COVID-19. Sequencing was performed with immunoSEQ multiplex PCR; in TCRdb, only in-frame clones are kept and a portion is missing. This sample has 230,000 or so clones, with around 89% found just once. Sequencing was carried out using peripheral blood. The receptor set was obtained from a woman aged 60 to 75 with COVID-19, enrolled during active disease.

Worth noting for this clone: Compared with germline, one end of the junction differs, possibly owing to a read error. The chain links TRBV7-7 to TRBJ2-7; 9 bases are shared with TRBD1. The V gene's germline CDR1 is SSHAT and CDR2 FNYEAQ (reference sequence). This CDR3 is built from 12 residues. The CDR3 DNA reads as TGTGCTAGCAGCCCGACAGGGGGCGAGCAGTACTTC. Residues: CASSPTGGEQYF. Variable domain in full (rest from reference TRBV7-7 and TRBJ2-7): GAGVSQSPRYKVTKRGQDVTLRCDPISSHATLYWYQQALGQGPEFLTYFNYEAQPDKSGLPSDRFSAERPEGSISTLTIQRTEQRDSAMYRCASSPTGGEQYFGPGTRLTVT.

A remark on this clone: The junction differs from germline at one of its ends, possibly a read error. In DNA, the CDR3 is TGCGCCAGCAATTCACAGGGGTCGTTGAAGGTCTCGGAGCTGTACTTC. It encodes CASNSQGSLKVSELYF. J is TRBJ2-7 and V is TRBV5-1; 7 nucleotides match TRBD1. Germline CDR1 reads SGHRS; CDR2 reads YFSETQ. The CDR3 contains 16 residues.

CDR3 coding DNA: TGTGCCAGCATCCAGGACCCCAGGACAGCAGAAGATACGCAGTATTTT. This encodes CASIQDPRTAEDTQYF. V gene TRBV7-9 combines with J gene TRBJ2-3; the D gene is possibly TRBD1 (6 bases). The CDR3 is 16 amino acids. Germline V gene lookup returns CDR1 SEHNR and CDR2 FQNEAQ (reference sequence). V shed 7 bases and J shed 5 bases, with 22 bases lying between them. The full variable domain, rest sourced from reference TRBV7-9 and TRBJ2-3, is DTGVSQNPRHKITKRGQNVTFRCDPISEHNRLYWYRQTLGQGPEFLTYFQNEAQLEKSRLLSDRFSAERPKGSFSTLEIQRTEQGDSAMYLCASIQDPRTAEDTQYFGPGTRLTVL.

The rearrangement uses TRBV30 and TRBJ1-2; D ambiguous. V was clipped by 1 base and J by 5 bases, with 14 bases between them. The germline V gene encodes CDR1 GTSNPN and CDR2 SVGIG (reference sequence). There are 14 residues in the CDR3. The CDR3 sequence is CAWSALGRDYGYTF. The DNA of the CDR3 is TGTGCCTGGAGTGCTCTGGGGAGAGATTATGGCTACACCTTC.

The chain combines TRBV6-6 with TRBJ2-7, with D tentatively TRBD1 (6 bases). This CDR3 is 14 amino acids long. V dropped 2 bases and J dropped 3 bases, with 11 bases sitting between them. Per germline, CDR1 MNHNY and CDR2 SVGAGI (reference sequence). CDR3 DNA sequence: TGTGCCAGCAGTTACACACAGGGTGGCTACGAGCAGTACTTC. Translating it yields CASSYTQGGYEQYF.

The chain carries TRBV27 and TRBJ2-7; 8 nucleotides agree with TRBD1. J lost 5 bases, V lost 8 bases, and 5 bases had no gene match. Per germline, CDR1 MNHEY and CDR2 SMNVEV (reference sequence). There are 12 residues in the CDR3. CDR3 DNA: TGTGCCAGCCGGCGACAGGGGAACGAGCAGTACTTC. This codes for CASRRQGNEQYF.

V and J are TRBV7-9 and TRBJ1-2, with TRBD1 as a possible D gene (6 bases). Germline V gene sequence: CDR1 SEHNR, CDR2 FQNEAQ (reference sequence). The V end lost 1 base, the J end lost 4 bases, and 13 bases lay between the germline ends. The CDR3 is made up of 15 amino acids. CDR3 sequence: CASSLGQAKAYGYTF. DNA of the CDR3: TGTGCCAGCAGCTTAGGACAGGCAAAAGCCTATGGCTACACCTTC.

CDR3 sequence (DNA): TGTGCCAGCAGCTTAGAATCGACTAGCGGGGTGCGGGAGCAGTACTTC. It is translated as CASSLESTSGVREQYF. V gene TRBV11-3 combines with J gene TRBJ2-7; 11 nucleotides align to TRBD2. V trimming: 0 bases; J trimming: 7 bases; junction bases outside the gene matches: 8. This CDR3 is built from 16 residues. Germline CDR1 SGHNT, CDR2 YENEEA.

CDR3 sequence reads: CASSPGTGAFREQYF. Written as DNA, the CDR3 is TGTGCCAGTAGTCCAGGGACAGGTGCATTTCGCGAGCAGTACTTC. V and J are TRBV19 and TRBJ2-7, with 8 nucleotides matching TRBD1. Germline CDR1 and CDR2: LNHDA and SQIVND (reference sequence). J was trimmed by 6 bases and V by 5 bases; bases with no gene match: 12. The CDR3 is 15 amino acids.

This chain links TRBV11-2 with TRBJ1-3; D is undetermined. CDR1 SGHAT and CDR2 FQNNGV come from the germline V gene. This CDR3 has 16 residues. The ends were cut back, 1 base at V and 2 bases at J, with 12 bases in the middle. The chain's CDR3 is CASSLVPPRAGNTIYF. CDR3 coding DNA: TGTGCCAGCAGCTTAGTGCCCCCTAGAGCTGGAAACACCATATATTTT.

CDR3 nucleotide sequence: TGCGCCAGCAGCCAAAGACCCACCGGACTGGATAATTCACCCCTCCACTTT. Translation gives CASSQRPTGLDNSPLHF. The chain carries TRBV4-1 and TRBJ1-6; D is undetermined. Germline V gene lookup returns CDR1 MGHRA and CDR2 YSYEKL. Between the trimmed V and J ends, which lost 2 bases and 5 bases, there was a span of 16 bases. The CDR3 covers 17 residues.

V and J are TRBV19 and TRBJ2-7; TRBD1 might be the D (6 bases). Trimming left V 1 base short and J 4 bases short, with 14 bases between. Germline CDR1 and CDR2: LNHDA and SQIVND (reference sequence). The CDR3 extends over 15 amino acids. The CDR3 DNA follows: TGTGCCAGTAGTATAGTCTCAGGGGACCTTTACGAGCAGTACTTC. Encoded protein: CASSIVSGDLYEQYF.

CDR3 nucleotide sequence: TGCGCCAGCAGTCCGGGACAGCATAATTCACCCCTCCACTTT. Translation gives CASSPGQHNSPLHF. This chain links TRBV5-1 with TRBJ1-6, with TRBD1 matching 7 bases. J was trimmed by 5 bases and V by 5 bases; bases with no gene match: 4. This CDR3 comprises 14 residues. CDR1 SGHRS and CDR2 YFSETQ come from the germline V gene.

This sequence joins TRBV7-2 and TRBJ1-1; perhaps TRBD1 as D (6 bases). Trimming removed 6 bases from V and 6 bases from J, with 14 bases in between. The CDR3 is 13 amino acids. Germline assignment: CDR1 SGHTA and CDR2 FQGNSA. The chain's CDR3 is CASSPQGRSEAFF. DNA of the CDR3: TGTGCCAGCAGTCCACAGGGTAGGTCTGAAGCTTTCTTT.

V usage is TRBV5-1 and J usage is TRBJ1-4; tentatively, D is TRBD1 (6 bases). The CDR3 is 15 amino acids. Germline V gene data show CDR1 as SGHRS and CDR2 as YFSETQ. Trimming shortened V by 0 bases and J by 14 bases, and 20 bases separated the two germline ends. CDR3 sequence reads: CASSLGAGARARLFF. CDR3 DNA: TGCGCCAGCAGCTTGGGGGCAGGGGCTCGAGCCCGCCTGTTTTTT. The full variable domain, its missing parts supplied by reference TRBV5-1 and TRBJ1-4, is KAGVTQTPRYLIKTRGQQVTLSCSPISGHRSVSWYQQTPGQGLQFLFEYFSETQRNKGNFPGRFSGRQFSNSRSEMNVSTLELGDSALYLCASSLGAGARARLFFGSGTQLSVL.

The rearrangement uses TRBV7-9 and TRBJ1-1, with 9 bases aligning to TRBD1. Germline V gene lookup returns CDR1 SEHNR and CDR2 FQNEAQ (reference sequence). The length of the CDR3 is 14 residues. The J segment lost 5 bases and the V segment lost 4 bases, leaving 5 bases of the junction unmatched. CDR3 region: CASSSGQGRTEAFF. The CDR3 nucleotides are TGTGCCAGCAGCTCCGGACAGGGGAGAACTGAAGCTTTCTTT.

This clone was seen just once. This sequence joins TRBV6-5 and TRBJ1-2; D might be TRBD1 (5 bases). CDR3 length: 16 residues. V was shortened by 0 bases and J by 4 bases, with 15 bases between the two germline ends. Germline assignment: CDR1 MNHEY and CDR2 SVGAGI. The CDR3 region is CASSYSSGGGGYGYTF. CDR3 DNA sequence: TGTGCCAGCAGTTACTCTTCCGGGGGGGGAGGCTATGGCTACACCTTC.

This CDR3 reads CAWSVGGHSNYGYTF. The CDR3 region has the DNA TGTGCCTGGAGTGTAGGGGGTCACTCGAACTATGGCTACACCTTC. The chain couples TRBV30 to TRBJ1-2; D is perhaps TRBD1 (6 bases). The CDR3 length is 15 residues. Germline-derived CDR1 and CDR2 are GTSNPN and SVGIG (reference sequence). Trimming pared 0 bases from V and 2 bases from J, leaving 13 bases between.

V is TRBV6-5 and J is TRBJ1-1; no clear D gene. The germline V gene has CDR1 MNHEY and CDR2 SVGAGI. V was pared by 7 bases and J by 2 bases, with 11 bases between. There are 13 residues in the CDR3. CDR3 protein: CASTSTSNTEAFF. In nucleotides, the CDR3 is TGTGCCAGCACCTCAACATCTAACACTGAAGCTTTCTTT.

In the case of this clone: Other DNA sequences of this sample code for an identical CDR3. This chain connects TRBV18 to TRBJ1-2, with D perhaps TRBD1 (6 bases). The V and J ends lost 2 bases and 2 bases respectively, with 9 bases between them. The CDR3 is 14 residues long. Per the germline V gene, CDR1 is KGHSH and CDR2 is LQKENI. CDR3 bases: TGTGCCAGCTCACCAGGGCAGGGGAACTATGGCTACACCTTC. Its protein product is CASSPGQGNYGYTF. The variable domain in full, completed from reference TRBV18 and TRBJ1-2, reads NAGVMQNPRHLVRRRGQEARLRCSPMKGHSHVYWYRQLPEEGLKFMVYLQKENIIDESGMPKERFSAEFPKEGPSILRIQQVVRGDSAAYFCASSPGQGNYGYTFGSGTRLTVV.

The chain uses TRBV7-2 and TRBJ2-7, with D possibly being TRBD1 (6 bases). The germline V gene has CDR1 SGHTA and CDR2 FQGNSA. V was pared by 1 base and J by 3 bases, with 13 bases between. The CDR3 contains 15 residues. The CDR3, as DNA: TGTGCCAGCAGCTTAGTTCCCGGACAGCACTACGAGCAGTACTTC. Translated, it gives CASSLVPGQHYEQYF.

The chain couples TRBV3-1 (or the pseudogene TRBV3-2) to TRBJ2-2; tentatively, D is TRBD2 (6 bases). This CDR3 comprises 19 residues. Germline V lookup: CDR1 LGHDT, CDR2 YNNKEL (reference sequence). V lost 2 bases and J lost 1, with 20 bases in between. This CDR3 reads CASSQNVRHRRVNTGELFF. For the CDR3, the DNA is TGTGCCAGCAGCCAAAATGTGAGGCATAGGAGGGTGAACACCGGGGAGCTGTTTTTT.

This chain uses TRBV7-8 with TRBJ1-4; 9 nucleotides line up with TRBD1. Trimming cost V 6 bases and J 3 bases; bases outside gene matches: 11. CDR3 length: 17 amino acids. The germline CDR1 and CDR2 sequences are SGHVS and FQNEAQ. CDR3 DNA: TGTGCCAGCAGACTAACCGGGACAGGGCAGTCTAATGAAAAACTGTTTTTT. This sequence encodes CASRLTGTGQSNEKLFF.

The gene calls are TRBV2 and TRBJ1-6; TRBD1 is a possible D gene (5 bases). Trimming removed 2 bases at V and 8 bases at J, with 10 bases between. The CDR3 is 14 amino acids. Per the germline V gene, CDR1 is SNHLY and CDR2 is FYNNEI. The CDR3 DNA is TGTGCCAGCAGTGAAATGGGGGGGTATTCACCCCTCCACTTT. This gives the protein CASSEMGGYSPLHF.

The CDR3 nucleotides are TGTGCCAGCAGCTTAGTGCAGGGAGGACGAGAGACCCAGTACTTC. This translates into CASSLVQGGRETQYF. The chain carries TRBV7-9 and TRBJ2-5; possibly TRBD2 for D (6 bases). V dropped 1 base and J dropped 4 bases, with 13 bases sitting between them. The CDR3 length is 15 residues. Germline V gene sequence: CDR1 SEHNR, CDR2 FQNEAQ (reference sequence). The full variable domain, in which reference TRBV7-9 and TRBJ2-5 provide the parts outside the CDR3, is DTGVSQNPRHKITKRGQNVTFRCDPISEHNRLYWYRQTLGQGPEFLTYFQNEAQLEKSRLLSDRFSAERPKGSFSTLEIQRTEQGDSAMYLCASSLVQGGRETQYFGPGTRLLVL.

V and J are TRBV5-6 and TRBJ2-4; 7 bases agree with TRBD2. V lost 2 bases, J lost 8 bases, and 10 bases stayed unmatched. Looked up from germline, CDR1 is SGHDT and CDR2 is YYEEEE. This CDR3 spans 15 amino acids. The CDR3 sequence: CASSFFREGSDIQYF. The DNA for the CDR3 is TGTGCCAGCAGCTTTTTTAGGGAGGGGAGTGACATTCAGTACTTC.

This chain joins TRBV5-4 and TRBJ1-3; 9 nucleotides line up with TRBD1. The CDR3 sequence is 20 residues long. Looked up from germline, CDR1 is SGHNT and CDR2 is YYREEE (reference sequence). With 0 bases clipped from V and 4 bases from J, the junction kept 17 bases outside the gene matches. The CDR3 loop is CASSLGGGQGTHRRGNTIYF. CDR3 DNA sequence: TGTGCCAGCAGCTTGGGGGGGGGACAGGGCACCCATCGGAGGGGAAACACCATATATTTT.

J is TRBJ1-1 and V is TRBV27; TRBD1 aligns across 8 bases. The CDR3 extends over 13 amino acids. The germline V gene has CDR1 MNHEY and CDR2 SMNVEV (reference sequence). V dropped 6 bases and J dropped 5; count of bases not matched to a gene: 5. The CDR3 region has the DNA TGTGCCAGCAGCCTGACAGGGGAAACTGAAGCTTTCTTT. Its translation: CASSLTGETEAFF.